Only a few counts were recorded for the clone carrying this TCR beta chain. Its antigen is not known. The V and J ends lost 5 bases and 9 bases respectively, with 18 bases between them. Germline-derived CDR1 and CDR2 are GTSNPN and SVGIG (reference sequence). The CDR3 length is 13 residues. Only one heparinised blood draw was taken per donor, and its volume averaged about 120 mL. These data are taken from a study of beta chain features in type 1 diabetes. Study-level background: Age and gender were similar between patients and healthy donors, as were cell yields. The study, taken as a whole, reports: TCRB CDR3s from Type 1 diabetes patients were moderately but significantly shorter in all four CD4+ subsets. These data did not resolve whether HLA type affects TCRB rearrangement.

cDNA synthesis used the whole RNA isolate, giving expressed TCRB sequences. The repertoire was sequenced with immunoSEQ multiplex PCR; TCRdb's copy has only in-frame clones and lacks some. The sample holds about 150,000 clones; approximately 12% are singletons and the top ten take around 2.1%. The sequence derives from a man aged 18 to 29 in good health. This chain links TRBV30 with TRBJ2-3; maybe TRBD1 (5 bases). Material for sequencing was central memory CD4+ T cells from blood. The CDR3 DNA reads TGTGCCTGGCGGCAGGGCGCAGAGAGGACGCAGTATTTT. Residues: CAWRQGAERTQYF.